This is a list of T cell receptor beta chains from one sample in a study of OX40 agonist ivuxolimab in advanced cancers. Profiling relied on immunoSEQ multiplex PCR, and the TCRdb table lists in-frame clones only, not all of them. The repertoire holds fewer than 70,000 clones, roughly 82% seen once, with 2.4% in the top ten. This specimen was CD4+ or CD8+ T cells sorted from blood, taken in a trial of the OX40 agonist ivuxolimab. Source of these receptors: an adult with an advanced solid tumor such as melanoma, head and neck, liver or kidney cancer. Both conserved end residues are part of each CDR3. Each record gives: clone size, V gene, CDR3 protein. Expanded clones are given a class, and other clones once, few, many or no size at all.

>-|TRBV10-3
CAMQAAHQETQYF
>-|TRBV18
CASSPQGNTEAFF
>-|TRBV19
CASSARQGAGQPQHF
>-|TRBV4-3
CASSHQTSGAGNEQFF
>once|TRBV6-5
CASSDGGSQPQHF
>-|TRBV19
CASSREQANTEAFF
>-|TRBV5-1
CASSLASSYNSPLHF
>few|TRBV1
CTSSQEAGGSYEQYF
>few|TRBV7-3
CASSLSGTLNTGELFF
>-|TRBV11-2
CASKGGGTQPQHF
>-|TRBV19
CASNGSGRTIYF
>few|TRBV27
CASSRASWGGYQETQYF
>-|TRBV5-5
CASSRGGKAYEQYF
>-|TRBV9
CASSPPTLSGYTDTQYF
>once|TRBV2
CAIGSSNQPQHF
>-|TRBV4-2
CASSQDLSGAPTGELFF
>few|TRBV4-3
CASSQGQENYGYTF
>-|TRBV28
CASSLWGGNEKLFF
>-|TRBV7-2
CASSIRRVLDGGEKLFF
>-|TRBV11-2
CASSLSLLGKTQYF
>many|TRBV19
CASKSHSRNSPLHF
>-|TRBV7-9
CASSLFPISYEQYF